The present T cell receptor (beta chain) was sequenced within a study of T cell responses to AZD1222 COVID-19 vaccine. Clones were sequenced by immunoSEQ multiplex PCR, and TCRdb holds only the in-frame ones, with some missing. The data contain 95,000 to 130,000 clones, roughly nine tenths of them seen just once; the ten biggest clones take up 1.6%. Study-level findings and limits: Vaccination with two AZD1222 doses was followed by a rise in Spike-specific TCR breadth and depth.

In regard to this clone: Antigen unknown.

Second-dose groups at about 4 or about 12 weeks were pooled. The input for sequencing was peripheral blood, taken 28 days after the second AZD1222 dose. The TCR was taken from an adult who received the AZD1222 COVID-19 vaccine.

This CDR3 is CASSRGGLAGLGNEQFF. CDR3 coding DNA: TGCGCCAGCAGTCGTGGCGGCCTAGCGGGCCTTGGGAATGAGCAGTTCTTC. The V call is TRBV4-1, the J call TRBJ2-1, with 8 bases identical to TRBD2. The CDR3 contains 17 residues. Trimming removed 6 bases from V and 7 bases from J; junction bases left unmatched: 17. The germline V gene encodes CDR1 MGHRA and CDR2 YSYEKL.